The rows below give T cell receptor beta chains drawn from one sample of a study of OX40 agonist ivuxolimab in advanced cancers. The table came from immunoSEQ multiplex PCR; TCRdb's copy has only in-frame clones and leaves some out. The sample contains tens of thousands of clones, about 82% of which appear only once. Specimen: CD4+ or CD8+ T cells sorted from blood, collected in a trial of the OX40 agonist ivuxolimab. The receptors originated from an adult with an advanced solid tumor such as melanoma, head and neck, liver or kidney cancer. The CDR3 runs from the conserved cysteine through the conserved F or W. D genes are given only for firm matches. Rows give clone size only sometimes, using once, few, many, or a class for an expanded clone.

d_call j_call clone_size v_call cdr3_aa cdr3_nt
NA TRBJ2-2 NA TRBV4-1 CASSQGDQNTGELFF TGCGCCAGCAGCCAAGGGGACCAGAACACCGGGGAGCTGTTTTTT
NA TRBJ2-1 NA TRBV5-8 CASSLRSQAFDNEQFF TGTGCCAGCAGCCTACGCTCCCAGGCCTTCGACAATGAGCAGTTCTTC
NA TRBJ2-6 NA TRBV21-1 CASSPPAQGLVSGANVLTF TGTGCCAGCAGCCCCCCGGCCCAGGGGCTAGTTTCTGGGGCCAACGTCCTGACTTTC
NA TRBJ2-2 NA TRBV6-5 CASSLWTNTGELFF TGTGCCAGCAGTCTCTGGACTAACACCGGGGAGCTGTTTTTT
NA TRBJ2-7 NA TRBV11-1 CASSLAEVHEQYF TGTGCCAGCAGCTTAGCGGAGGTTCACGAGCAGTACTTC
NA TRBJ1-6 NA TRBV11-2 CASSSDVGLVVWASPLHF TGTGCCAGCAGCTCCGACGTAGGTCTGGTGGTCTGGGCTTCACCCCTCCACTTT
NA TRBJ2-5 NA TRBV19 CASATYRTAQETQYF TGTGCCAGTGCCACTTACAGGACTGCCCAAGAGACCCAGTACTTC
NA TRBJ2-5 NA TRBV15 CATSRDLGGTQETQYF TGTGCCACCAGCAGAGATCTAGGCGGGACCCAAGAGACCCAGTACTTC
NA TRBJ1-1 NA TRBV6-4 CASSVDGGMTEAFF TGTGCCAGCAGTGTCGACGGGGGAATGACTGAAGCTTTCTTT
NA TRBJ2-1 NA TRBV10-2 CASSEIVQPYNEQFF TGCGCCAGCAGTGAGATAGTACAGCCCTACAATGAGCAGTTCTTC
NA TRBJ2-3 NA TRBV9 CASSVGLERARDTQYF TGTGCCAGCAGCGTGGGCCTAGAGAGGGCCAGAGATACGCAGTATTTT
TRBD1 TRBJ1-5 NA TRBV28 CASSPQPTGMGVYSNQPQHF TGTGCCAGCAGTCCGCAGCCGACAGGGATGGGGGTATATAGCAATCAGCCCCAGCATTTT
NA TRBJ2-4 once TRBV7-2 CASSSRSGQWNIQYF TGTGCCAGCAGCTCACGCAGCGGACAGTGGAACATTCAGTACTTC
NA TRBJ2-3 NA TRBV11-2 CASRHTLDTQYF TGTGCCAGCCGCCATACCTTAGATACGCAGTATTTT
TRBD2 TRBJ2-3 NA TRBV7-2 CAGGGAGDTQYF TGTGCCGGCGGGGGGGCCGGAGATACGCAGTATTTT
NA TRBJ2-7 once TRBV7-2 CASSLAWGGGVGYEQYF TGTGCCAGCAGCTTAGCGTGGGGTGGGGGCGTAGGCTACGAGCAGTACTTC
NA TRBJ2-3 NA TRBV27 CASSSLLSTDTQYF TGTGCCAGCAGTTCCCTTTTATCCACAGATACGCAGTATTTT
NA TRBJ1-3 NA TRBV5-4 CASSYAGASGNTIYF TGTGCCAGCAGCTATGCAGGGGCCTCTGGAAACACCATATATTTT
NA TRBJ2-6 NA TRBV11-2 CASSYQRSPGANVLTF TGTGCCAGCAGCTACCAGAGATCCCCTGGGGCCAACGTCCTGACTTTC
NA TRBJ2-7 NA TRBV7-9 CASSSTYERTYEQYF TGTGCCAGCAGCTCGACCTACGAAAGAACCTACGAGCAGTACTTC
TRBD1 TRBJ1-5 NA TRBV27 CASSLGMGLDRNQPQHF TGTGCCAGCAGTTTAGGCATGGGTCTGGACAGGAATCAGCCCCAGCATTTT
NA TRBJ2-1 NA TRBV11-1 CASTLGTASYNEQFF TGTGCCAGCACCTTAGGGACCGCTTCCTACAATGAGCAGTTCTTC
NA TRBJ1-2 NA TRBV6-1 CAIFPDAGRDGYTF TGTGCCATCTTTCCGGACGCGGGGCGGGATGGCTACACCTTC
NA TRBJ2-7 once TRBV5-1 CASSFGGAVEYEQYF TGCGCCAGCAGCTTTGGTGGGGCAGTAGAGTACGAGCAGTACTTC
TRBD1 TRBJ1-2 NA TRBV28 CASRTPGTANYGYTF TGTGCCAGCAGAACCCCAGGGACAGCAAACTATGGCTACACCTTC
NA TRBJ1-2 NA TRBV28 CASSFRDYGYTF TGTGCCAGCAGTTTCCGGGACTATGGCTACACCTTC
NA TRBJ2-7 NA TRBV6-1 CASSGGRGSPYEQYF TGTGCCAGCAGTGGGGGTCGGGGATCGCCTTACGAGCAGTACTTC
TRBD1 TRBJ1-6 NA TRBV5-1 CASSLRTGWTYSPLHF TGCGCCAGCAGCCTAAGGACAGGGTGGACCTATTCACCCCTCCACTTT
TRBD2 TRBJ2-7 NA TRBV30 CAWRTTGTSEYF TGTGCCTGGAGGACTACCGGGACTAGCGAGTACTTC
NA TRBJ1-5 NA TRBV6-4 CASSDSPGRLNQPQHF TGTGCCAGCAGTGACTCGCCAGGCCGCCTCAATCAGCCCCAGCATTTT
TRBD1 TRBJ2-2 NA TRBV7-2 CASSLAGQGVNTGELFF TGTGCCAGCAGCTTAGCGGGACAGGGTGTGAACACCGGGGAGCTGTTTTTT
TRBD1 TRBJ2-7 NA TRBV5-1 CASSPDRALSYEQYF TGCGCCAGCAGCCCGGACAGGGCCCTCTCCTACGAGCAGTACTTC
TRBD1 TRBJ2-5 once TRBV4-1 CASSQPGQGIERAQYF TGCGCCAGCAGCCAACCGGGACAGGGTATTGAGAGGGCCCAGTACTTC
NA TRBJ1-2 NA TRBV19 CASSLTITGVNYGYTF TGTGCCAGTAGCCTAACCATAACAGGAGTCAACTATGGCTACACCTTC
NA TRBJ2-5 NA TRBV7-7 CASSRTTTGTQYF TGTGCCAGCAGCCGTACTACCACAGGGACCCAGTACTTC
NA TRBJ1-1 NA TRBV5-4 CASSLQDRSNTEAFF TGTGCCAGCAGCCTGCAGGACAGATCCAACACTGAAGCTTTCTTT
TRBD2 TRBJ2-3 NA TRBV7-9 CASSFASGNSQDTQYF TGTGCCAGCAGCTTCGCTAGCGGGAATTCACAGGATACGCAGTATTTT
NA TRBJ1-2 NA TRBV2 CASSLVQNYGYTF TGTGCCAGCAGCTTAGTACAGAACTATGGCTACACCTTC
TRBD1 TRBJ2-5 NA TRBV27 CASSSGQGRETQYF TGTGCCAGCAGTTCCGGACAGGGGAGAGAGACCCAGTACTTC
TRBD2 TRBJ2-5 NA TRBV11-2 CASSLVGASGGKETQYF TGTGCCAGCAGCTTAGTCGGGGCTAGCGGGGGGAAAGAGACCCAGTACTTC
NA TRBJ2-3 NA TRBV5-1 CASSLTSSYPDTQYF TGCGCCAGCAGCCTGACTAGTAGTTACCCAGATACGCAGTATTTT
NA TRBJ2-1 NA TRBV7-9 CASRRALSKNEQFF TGTGCCAGCAGGCGGGCCCTATCGAAGAATGAGCAGTTCTTC
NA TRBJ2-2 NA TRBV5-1 CASSLQLNGELFF TGCGCCAGCAGCTTACAGTTGAACGGGGAGCTGTTTTTT
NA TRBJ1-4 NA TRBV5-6 CASSLDREGEKLFF TGTGCCAGCAGCTTGGACCGGGAAGGTGAAAAACTGTTTTTT
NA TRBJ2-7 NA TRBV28 CASNEVMGPYEQYF TGTGCCAGCAACGAGGTTATGGGTCCCTACGAGCAGTACTTC
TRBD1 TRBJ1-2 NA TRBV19 CASTRTGEPYGYTF TGTGCCAGTACCAGGACAGGGGAACCCTATGGCTACACCTTC
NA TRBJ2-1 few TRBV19 CASSILPISDEQFF TGTGCCAGTAGTATCTTGCCGATTTCGGATGAGCAGTTCTTC
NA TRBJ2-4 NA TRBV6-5 CASSYQRQSKNIQYF TGTGCCAGCAGTTACCAACGACAGTCTAAAAACATTCAGTACTTC
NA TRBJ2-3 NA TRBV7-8 CASRPYTPGDTQYF TGTGCCAGCAGGCCGTACACTCCCGGGGATACGCAGTATTTT
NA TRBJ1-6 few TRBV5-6 CASSNGIGGVGSPLHF TGTGCCAGCAGCAATGGCATCGGGGGCGTAGGTTCACCCCTCCACTTT
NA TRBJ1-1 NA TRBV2 CASSVAVALNTEAFF TGTGCCAGCAGTGTGGCAGTGGCTTTGAACACTGAAGCTTTCTTT
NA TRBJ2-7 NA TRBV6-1 CASGHGSYEQYF TGTGCCAGCGGTCACGGTTCTTACGAGCAGTACTTC
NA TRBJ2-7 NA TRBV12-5 CASGLESPTNEQYF TGTGCTAGTGGTTTGGAGTCCCCCACCAACGAGCAGTACTTC
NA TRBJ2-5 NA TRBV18 CASSPTVPPVGVRETQYF TGTGCCAGCTCACCAACCGTTCCGCCCGTTGGGGTCAGGGAGACCCAGTACTTC
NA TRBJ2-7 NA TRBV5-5 CASSYNRDKFDEQYF TGTGCCAGCAGCTATAACCGGGACAAATTTGACGAGCAGTACTTC
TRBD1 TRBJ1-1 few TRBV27 CASSMTGGQRTKNTEAFF TGTGCCAGCAGTATGACAGGGGGCCAACGTACTAAGAACACTGAAGCTTTCTTT
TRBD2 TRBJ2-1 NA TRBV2 CASSEVGSSGANEQFF TGTGCCAGCAGTGAAGTAGGGAGTAGCGGGGCCAATGAGCAGTTCTTC
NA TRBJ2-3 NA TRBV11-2 CASSNRDSTDTQYF TGTGCCAGCAGTAATCGGGATAGCACAGATACGCAGTATTTT